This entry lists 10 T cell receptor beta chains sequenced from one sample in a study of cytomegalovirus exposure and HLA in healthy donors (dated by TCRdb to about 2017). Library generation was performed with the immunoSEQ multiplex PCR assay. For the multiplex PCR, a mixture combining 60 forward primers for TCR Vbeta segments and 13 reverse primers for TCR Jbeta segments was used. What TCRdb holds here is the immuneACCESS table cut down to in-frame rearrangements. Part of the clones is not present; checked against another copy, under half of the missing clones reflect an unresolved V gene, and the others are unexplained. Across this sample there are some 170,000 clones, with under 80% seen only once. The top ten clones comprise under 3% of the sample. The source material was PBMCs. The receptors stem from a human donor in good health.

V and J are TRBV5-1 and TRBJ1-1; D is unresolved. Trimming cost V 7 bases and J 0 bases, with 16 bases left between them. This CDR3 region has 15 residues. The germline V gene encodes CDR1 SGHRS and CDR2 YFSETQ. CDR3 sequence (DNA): TGCGCCAGCTCAACCCCCCCCGGGGTGAACACTGAAGCTTTCTTT. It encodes CASSTPPGVNTEAFF.

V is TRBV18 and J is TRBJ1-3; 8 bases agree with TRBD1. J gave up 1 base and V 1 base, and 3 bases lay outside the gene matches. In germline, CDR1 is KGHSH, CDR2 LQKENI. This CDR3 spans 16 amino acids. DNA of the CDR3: TGTGCCAGCTCACCACGACGACAGGGGTCTGGAAACACCATATATTTT. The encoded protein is CASSPRRQGSGNTIYF.

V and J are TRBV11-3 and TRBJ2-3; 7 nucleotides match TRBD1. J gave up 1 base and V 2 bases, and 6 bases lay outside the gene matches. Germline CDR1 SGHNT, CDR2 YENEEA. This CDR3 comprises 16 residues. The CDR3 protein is CASSLRGGEGTDTQYF. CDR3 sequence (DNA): TGTGCCAGCAGCTTAAGAGGGGGCGAGGGCACAGATACGCAGTATTTT.

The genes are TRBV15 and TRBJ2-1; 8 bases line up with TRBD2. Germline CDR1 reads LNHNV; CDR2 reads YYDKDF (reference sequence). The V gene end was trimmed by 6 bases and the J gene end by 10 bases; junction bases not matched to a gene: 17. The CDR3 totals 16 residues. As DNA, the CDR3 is TGTGCCACCAGTAGATCGAGGGGAGCGGGGGAGAGAGAGCAGTTCTTC. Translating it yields CATSRSRGAGEREQFF.

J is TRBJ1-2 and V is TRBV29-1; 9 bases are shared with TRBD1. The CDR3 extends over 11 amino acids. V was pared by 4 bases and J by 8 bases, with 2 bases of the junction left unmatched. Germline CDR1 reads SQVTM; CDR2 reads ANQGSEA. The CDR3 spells CSVVTGGGYTF. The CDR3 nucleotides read TGCAGCGTTGTAACAGGGGGCGGCTACACCTTC.

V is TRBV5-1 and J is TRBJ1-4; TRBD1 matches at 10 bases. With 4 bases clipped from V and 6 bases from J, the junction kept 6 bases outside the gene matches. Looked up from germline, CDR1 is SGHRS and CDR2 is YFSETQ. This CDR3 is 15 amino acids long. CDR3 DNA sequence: TGCGCCAGCAGCACCGCCGGGACAGGGGATGAAAAACTGTTTTTT. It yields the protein CASSTAGTGDEKLFF. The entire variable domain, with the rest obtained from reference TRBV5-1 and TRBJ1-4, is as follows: KAGVTQTPRYLIKTRGQQVTLSCSPISGHRSVSWYQQTPGQGLQFLFEYFSETQRNKGNFPGRFSGRQFSNSRSEMNVSTLELGDSALYLCASSTAGTGDEKLFFGSGTQLSVL.

DNA of the CDR3: TGTGCCAGTAGGGACTTGGCGGGCGGGACCCAGTACTTC. This gives the protein CASRDLAGGTQYF. The genes are TRBV2 and TRBJ2-5; tentatively, D is TRBD2 (6 bases). CDR1 and CDR2 from the germline V gene are SNHLY and FYNNEI. The length of the CDR3 is 13 residues. Trimming removed 9 bases from V and 7 bases from J, with 18 bases in between.

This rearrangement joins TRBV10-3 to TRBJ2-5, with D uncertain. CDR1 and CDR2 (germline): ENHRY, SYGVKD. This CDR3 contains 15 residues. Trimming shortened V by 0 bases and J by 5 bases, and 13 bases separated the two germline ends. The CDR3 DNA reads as TGTGCCATCAGTGAGTCGAACCGACTGGTGGAGACCCAGTACTTC. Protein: CAISESNRLVETQYF.

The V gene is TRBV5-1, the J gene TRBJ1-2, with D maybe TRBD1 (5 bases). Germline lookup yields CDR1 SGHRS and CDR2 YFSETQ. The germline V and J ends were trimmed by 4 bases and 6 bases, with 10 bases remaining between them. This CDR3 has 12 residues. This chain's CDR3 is CASSPDKDGYTF. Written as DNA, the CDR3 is TGCGCCAGCAGCCCGGACAAGGATGGCTACACCTTC.

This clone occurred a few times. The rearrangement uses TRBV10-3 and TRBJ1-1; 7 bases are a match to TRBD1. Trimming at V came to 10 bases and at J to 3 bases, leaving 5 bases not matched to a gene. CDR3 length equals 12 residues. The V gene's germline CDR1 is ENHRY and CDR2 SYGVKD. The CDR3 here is CATTGKDTEAFF. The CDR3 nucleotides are TGTGCCACGACAGGGAAGGACACTGAAGCTTTCTTT.